This T cell receptor (beta chain) was obtained from a study of control samples from healthy donors and cancer patients. The V gene end was trimmed by 5 bases and the J gene end by 8 bases; junction bases not matched to a gene: 13. Germline assignment: CDR1 MNHEY and CDR2 SMNVEV (reference sequence). The CDR3 is 15 residues long. TCRdb keeps only in-frame clones here, not all; method: immunoSEQ multiplex PCR. The sample shows about 75,000 clones, about four fifths of them seen only once. The specimen sequenced was blood. The source of this sequence is a man aged 50-60 years in good health. This rearrangement joins TRBV27 to TRBJ1-2; 8 nucleotides match TRBD1. CDR3 loop: CASSPGDRIKGGYTF. CDR3 coding DNA: TGTGCCAGCAGTCCCGGGGACAGGATCAAGGGGGGCTACACCTTC.